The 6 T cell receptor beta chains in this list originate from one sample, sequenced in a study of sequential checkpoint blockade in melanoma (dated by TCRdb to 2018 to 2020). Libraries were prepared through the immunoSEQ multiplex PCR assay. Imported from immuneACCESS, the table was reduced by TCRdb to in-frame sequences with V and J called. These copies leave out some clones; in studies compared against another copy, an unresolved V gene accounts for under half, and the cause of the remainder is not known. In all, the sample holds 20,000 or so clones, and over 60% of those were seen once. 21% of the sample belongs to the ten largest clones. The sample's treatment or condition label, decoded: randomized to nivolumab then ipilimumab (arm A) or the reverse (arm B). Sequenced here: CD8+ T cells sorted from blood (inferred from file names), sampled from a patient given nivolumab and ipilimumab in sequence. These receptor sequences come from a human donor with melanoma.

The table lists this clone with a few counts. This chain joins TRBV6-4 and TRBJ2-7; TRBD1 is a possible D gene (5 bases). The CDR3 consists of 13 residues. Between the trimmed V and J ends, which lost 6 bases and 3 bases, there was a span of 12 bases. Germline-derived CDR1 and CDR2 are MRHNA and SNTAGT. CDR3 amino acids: CASSPGFLYEQYF. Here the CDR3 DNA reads TGTGCCAGCAGCCCAGGGTTTCTCTACGAGCAGTACTTC.

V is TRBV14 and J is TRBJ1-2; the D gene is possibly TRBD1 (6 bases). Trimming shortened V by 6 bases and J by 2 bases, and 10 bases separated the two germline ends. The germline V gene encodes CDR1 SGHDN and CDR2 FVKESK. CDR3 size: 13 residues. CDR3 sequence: CASSQQGNYGYTF. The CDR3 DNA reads TGTGCCAGCAGTCAACAGGGAAACTATGGCTACACCTTC.

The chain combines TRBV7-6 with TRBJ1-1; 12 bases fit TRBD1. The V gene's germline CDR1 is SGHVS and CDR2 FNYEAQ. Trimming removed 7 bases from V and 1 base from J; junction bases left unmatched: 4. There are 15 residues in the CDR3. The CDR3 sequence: CASTGTGGSNTEAFF. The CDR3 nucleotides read TGTGCCAGCACCGGGACAGGGGGCTCGAACACTGAAGCTTTCTTT.

The CDR3 protein is CSVRAGEAEQYF. DNA for the CDR3: TGCAGCGTGAGGGCCGGGGAGGCCGAGCAGTACTTC. J is TRBJ2-5 and V is TRBV29-1; possibly TRBD2 for D (6 bases). The J call may be faulty, since TRBJ2-7 better matches the DNA end. The CDR3 runs to 12 residues. The germline gives CDR1 SQVTM, CDR2 ANQGSEA.

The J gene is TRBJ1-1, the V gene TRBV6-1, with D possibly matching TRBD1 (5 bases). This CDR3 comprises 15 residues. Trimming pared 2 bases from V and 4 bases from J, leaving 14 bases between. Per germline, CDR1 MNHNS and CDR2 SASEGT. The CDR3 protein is CASSEIGGVGTEAFF. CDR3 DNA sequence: TGTGCCAGCAGTGAAATCGGGGGGGTCGGCACTGAAGCTTTCTTT.

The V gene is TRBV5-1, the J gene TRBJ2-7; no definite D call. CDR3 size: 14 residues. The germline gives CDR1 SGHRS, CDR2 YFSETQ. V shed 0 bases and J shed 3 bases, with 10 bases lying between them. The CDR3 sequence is CASSLEQMDYEQYF. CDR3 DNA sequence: TGCGCCAGCAGCTTGGAACAGATGGACTACGAGCAGTACTTC.